This record covers a single T cell receptor (beta chain). No antigen is known for it. TCRdb keeps only in-frame clones here, not all; method: immunoSEQ multiplex PCR. The sample holds some 1.5 million clones; approximately 98% are singletons and the top ten take about 0.45%. The data were obtained in a study of shared clonotypes between healthy human individuals. Study findings and constraints: Generation probability values for non-shared clonotypes were lower than those for clonotypes shared by all four donors. Naive subsets typically showed greater estimated richness than memory subsets.

Germline CDR1 SQVTM, CDR2 ANQGSEA. This CDR3 has 12 residues. V lost 4 bases, J lost 4 bases, and 9 bases lay in between. The J gene is TRBJ2-3, the V gene TRBV29-1; no clear D gene. Source material: naive CD4+ T cells sorted from blood. Regarding subset: CD45RA+ positively selected. The sequence was collected from a man aged 25 to 40 in good health. CDR3 in DNA: TGCAGCGTTGGTTGGCAGCCAGATACGCAGTATTTT. Protein product: CSVGWQPDTQYF.